This T cell receptor (beta chain) was captured in a study of T cells in tuberculosis. Germline-derived CDR1 and CDR2 are SSHAT and FNYEAQ (reference sequence). This CDR3 has 15 amino acids. In regard to this clone: At one end, the junction sequence differs from germline, possibly due to a read error.

Thawed, overnight-rested PBMC were stained with GMM-loaded CD1B tetramer, viability dye and anti-CD3, then sorted. C32 glucose monomycolate from Rhodococcus equi was loaded onto the CD1B tetramers. This table comes from immunoSEQ multiplex PCR, and its TCRdb copy is limited to in-frame clones, with some not included. The table shows about 58,000 clones, with 88% occurring only once. The sequenced sample consisted of CD1b-GMM tetramer-negative cells sorted from PBMCs. The clonotype was recovered from an adult woman with latent tuberculosis. The V gene is TRBV7-7, the J gene TRBJ2-5; 8 bases map to TRBD2. In DNA form, the CDR3 reads TGTGCTAGCAGCTTAGGTCGCGGGGGGCTTGAGACCCAGTACTTC. This encodes CASSLGRGGLETQYF.